This T cell receptor beta chain was sequenced during a study of identifying expanded T cells in peripheral blood. Study-wide points: Over approximately two and four weeks, about 16 and 20 clones changed, versus around 1.2 between replicates. Across healthy donors, higher total template counts meant significantly greater approximately 2-week count variance.

Healthy donors had no documented immune events, such as infections, while sampled. Trimming stripped 6 bases from V and 4 bases from J, with 18 bases between. Germline CDR1 LNHNV, CDR2 YYDKDF (reference sequence). CDR3 length: 15 residues. Method: immunoSEQ multiplex PCR; TCRdb's copy keeps in-frame clones and lacks some. The sample yields around 100,000 clones, over 80% seen once. This clone is a singleton in its sample. Its specificity is unknown. This chain joins TRBV15 and TRBJ1-1, with D maybe TRBD1 (6 bases). The TCR sequence derives from a person aged 18 to 75 in good health. Specimen: blood. The DNA for the CDR3 is TGTGCCACCAGAGGCGTGGGGGCTTGGAGCACTGAAGCTTTCTTT. It encodes CATRGVGAWSTEAFF.